This is a list of T cell receptor beta chains from one sample in a study of blood T cells in healthy people across ages. MiXCR was run by TCRdb on the 5' RACE reads, yielding one entry per CDR3 protein. The sample holds around 400,000 distinct CDR3 sequences, roughly half seen once. Sequenced sample: blood. These TCRs come from a man aged 55-75 years in good health. CDR3s include the opening cysteine and the closing phenylalanine or tryptophan. Each record gives: CDR3 DNA, CDR3 protein, V gene, clone size, CDR3 length, J gene, D gene. The D gene is left open where the match is weak. The listing skips clone size in some rows; elsewhere it reads once, few, many or a size class.

DNA: TGTGCCAGCACTTCGGGACTAGGGTTTAGCGAGCAGTACTTC
CDR3: CASTSGLGFSEQYF
V: TRBV11-2
size: -
length: 14
J: TRBJ2-7
D: TRBD2

DNA: TGTGCCAGCAGCTCCAAAGGGGGCGGGGGGGCTCGGACAGATACGCAGTATTTT
CDR3: CASSSKGGGGARTDTQYF
V: TRBV7-2
size: few
length: 18
J: TRBJ2-3
D: TRBD2

DNA: TGTGCCTGGACAGGGGGCTCCTTCTACGAGCAGTACTTC
CDR3: CAWTGGSFYEQYF
V: TRBV30
size: -
length: 13
J: TRBJ2-7
D: TRBD1

DNA: TGCGCCAGCAGCCAAGTCCGGGCGGGGGGACAAGAGACCCAGTACTTC
CDR3: CASSQVRAGGQETQYF
V: TRBV4-1
size: -
length: 16
J: TRBJ2-5
D: TRBD2

DNA: TGTGCCAGCAGCCAGTCGGGACAGGGGGTGGAGACCCAGTACTTC
CDR3: CASSQSGQGVETQYF
V: TRBV3-1
size: -
length: 15
J: TRBJ2-5
D: TRBD1

DNA: TGTGCCAGCAGTTCCCCCGGGACAGTTCGGCAGTACTTC
CDR3: CASSSPGTVRQYF
V: TRBV28
size: -
length: 13
J: TRBJ2-5
D: TRBD1

DNA: TGCGCCAGCAGCCAAGGGGCTAGTGGGACTCTCTCCTACGAGCAGTACTTC
CDR3: CASSQGASGTLSYEQYF
V: TRBV4-3
size: -
length: 17
J: TRBJ2-7
D: -

DNA: TGTGCCACCAGCAGAGTGGCCGGTTCCTACAATGAGCAGTACTTC
CDR3: CATSRVAGSYNEQYF
V: TRBV15
size: few
length: 15
J: TRBJ2-7
D: -

DNA: TGTGCCAGCAGCTGGGACAGGGCCGGGGCCAACGTCCTGACTTTC
CDR3: CASSWDRAGANVLTF
V: TRBV12-3/TRBV12-4
size: -
length: 15
J: TRBJ2-6
D: TRBD1

DNA: TGCAGTGCTAGAGATGGGAACAGGATGAACGAGCAGTACTTC
CDR3: CSARDGNRMNEQYF
V: TRBV20-1
size: few
length: 14
J: TRBJ2-7
D: -

DNA: TGCAGTGCTAGAGTACAGGCAGCCTTGGATGAGCAGTACTTC
CDR3: CSARVQAALDEQYF
V: TRBV20-1
size: -
length: 14
J: TRBJ2-5
D: -

DNA: TGCGCCAGCAGCTTGGGCGCAGGGGTGAACTACGAGCAGTACTTC
CDR3: CASSLGAGVNYEQYF
V: TRBV5-1
size: -
length: 15
J: TRBJ2-7
D: -

DNA: TGTGCCAGCAGCGGTACTAGCGGGATTGGGAATGAGCAGTTCTTC
CDR3: CASSGTSGIGNEQFF
V: TRBV9
size: few
length: 15
J: TRBJ2-1
D: TRBD2

DNA: TGCAGCGTCCGACCTGACAGTGATTCACCCCTCCACTTT
CDR3: CSVRPDSDSPLHF
V: TRBV29-1
size: many
length: 13
J: TRBJ1-6
D: -

DNA: TGTGCCAGCAGCTTGGCTCCAGGGTCCTATGGCTACACCTTC
CDR3: CASSLAPGSYGYTF
V: TRBV5-6
size: -
length: 14
J: TRBJ1-2
D: -

DNA: TGTGCCAGCAGCAAGACACTTACGAACACTGAAGCTTTCTTT
CDR3: CASSKTLTNTEAFF
V: TRBV5-4
size: -
length: 14
J: TRBJ1-1
D: -

DNA: TGCAGCGTTGGCTTCTGGGCAGAACCGTTCTTC
CDR3: CSVGFWAEPFF
V: TRBV29-1
size: many
length: 11
J: TRBJ2-1
D: -

DNA: TGTGCCACCAGCAGAGATTATTTTCCCCCCCGAGGAAGGGGCGAAAAACTGTTTTTT
CDR3: CATSRDYFPPRGRGEKLFF
V: TRBV15
size: -
length: 19
J: TRBJ1-4
D: -

DNA: TGCGCCAGCAGCGATGACAGGGCGAACACAGATACGCAGTATTTT
CDR3: CASSDDRANTDTQYF
V: TRBV10-2
size: few
length: 15
J: TRBJ2-3
D: TRBD1

DNA: TGTGCCAGCAGTCGGGATCGGGGGGTAAACAATGAGCAGTTCTTC
CDR3: CASSRDRGVNNEQFF
V: TRBV2
size: -
length: 15
J: TRBJ2-1
D: TRBD2

DNA: TGTGCCAGCAGCCAAGTGGGCTCTAGCGGTTTGTTCTTC
CDR3: CASSQVGSSGLFF
V: TRBV14
size: -
length: 13
J: TRBJ2-1
D: TRBD2

DNA: TGTGCCAGCAGCGCCGGGACACTTCTCGAGCAGTACTTC
CDR3: CASSAGTLLEQYF
V: TRBV9
size: many
length: 13
J: TRBJ2-7
D: -

DNA: TGCGCCAGCAGCCAAGCTCTTGGGGCTAGCGGGGGGGCCCGTACGCAGTATTTT
CDR3: CASSQALGASGGARTQYF
V: TRBV4-1
size: -
length: 18
J: TRBJ2-3
D: TRBD2

DNA: TGTGCCATCCAAGGCCAAACACCCTACGAGCAGTACTTC
CDR3: CAIQGQTPYEQYF
V: TRBV10-3
size: once
length: 13
J: TRBJ2-7
D: -

DNA: TGTGCCATCAGTGACAGGGGGCTGAATGCGGGAGCTCACGAGCAGTACTTC
CDR3: CAISDRGLNAGAHEQYF
V: TRBV10-3
size: few
length: 17
J: TRBJ2-7
D: -

DNA: TGTGCCAGCAGCCCCATAGCGGGGCCTCCAGATACGCAGTATTTT
CDR3: CASSPIAGPPDTQYF
V: TRBV9
size: -
length: 15
J: TRBJ2-3
D: TRBD2

DNA: TGTGCCAGCAGTGAATTAAGACGCGGGGGCTACACCTTC
CDR3: CASSELRRGGYTF
V: TRBV2
size: many
length: 13
J: TRBJ1-2
D: -

DNA: TGTGCCAGCAGCTCAACCTGGACTAGCCCCACGGGTACGCAGTATTTT
CDR3: CASSSTWTSPTGTQYF
V: TRBV11-1
size: -
length: 16
J: TRBJ2-3
D: TRBD2

DNA: TGCGCCAGCAGCTTGGAGACAGACCATTCACCCCCCCACTTT
CDR3: CASSLETDHSPPHF
V: TRBV5-1
size: -
length: 14
J: TRBJ1-6
D: -

DNA: TGTGCCAGCGGTTCTAACTATGGCTACACCTTC
CDR3: CASGSNYGYTF
V: TRBV27
size: -
length: 11
J: TRBJ1-2
D: -

DNA: TGTGCCAGCAGACCGGAGGGGAGTTCTCCCTCCTACGAGCAGTACTTC
CDR3: CASRPEGSSPSYEQYF
V: TRBV7-9
size: -
length: 16
J: TRBJ2-7
D: -

DNA: TGTGCCTGGAGTCCCCGGGGGTACGAGCAGTACTTC
CDR3: CAWSPRGYEQYF
V: TRBV30
size: few
length: 12
J: TRBJ2-7
D: -

DNA: TGCAGTGCTACCGGACAGGGGGCGGGCGAGCAGTACTTC
CDR3: CSATGQGAGEQYF
V: TRBV20-1
size: -
length: 13
J: TRBJ2-7
D: TRBD1

DNA: TGTGCCAGCAGCCCCGGGACACTTAGCTCCTACGAGCAGTACTTC
CDR3: CASSPGTLSSYEQYF
V: TRBV5-4
size: -
length: 15
J: TRBJ2-7
D: -

DNA: TGCGCCAGCAGCCAACGGGGGACAGGGGCCTACGAGCAGTACTTC
CDR3: CASSQRGTGAYEQYF
V: TRBV4-1
size: -
length: 15
J: TRBJ2-7
D: TRBD1

DNA: TGTGCCAGCAGCCTGGACAGAAACACTGAAGCTTTCTTT
CDR3: CASSLDRNTEAFF
V: TRBV6-5
size: few
length: 13
J: TRBJ1-1
D: -

DNA: TGTGCCAGCAGTCCCGGGACAGGGAGCCCCCGTTCCACAGATACGCAGTATTTT
CDR3: CASSPGTGSPRSTDTQYF
V: TRBV5-4
size: many
length: 18
J: TRBJ2-3
D: TRBD1

DNA: TGCGCCAGCAGCTTGGCGGGGGGGACAGATACGCAGTATTTT
CDR3: CASSLAGGTDTQYF
V: TRBV5-1
size: many
length: 14
J: TRBJ2-3
D: TRBD2

DNA: TGTGCCAGCAGCTTATCGTCAGGGATACGCACAGATACGCAGTATTTT
CDR3: CASSLSSGIRTDTQYF
V: TRBV11-2
size: many
length: 16
J: TRBJ2-3
D: -

DNA: TGTGCCAGCAGGGCGATGCACTATGGCTACACCTTC
CDR3: CASRAMHYGYTF
V: TRBV2
size: few
length: 12
J: TRBJ1-2
D: -

DNA: TGTGCCAGCAGCCGCAATAAGGATACGCAGTATTTT
CDR3: CASSRNKDTQYF
V: TRBV7-3
size: once
length: 12
J: TRBJ2-3
D: -

DNA: TGCGCCAGCAGCATGAAGACCGGGACTAGCACCACAGATACGCAGTATTTT
CDR3: CASSMKTGTSTTDTQYF
V: TRBV5-1
size: -
length: 17
J: TRBJ2-3
D: TRBD2

DNA: TGTGCCAGCAGCCCCTTTGGTGGGGGGAACACAGGTACGCAGTATTTT
CDR3: CASSPFGGGNTGTQYF
V: TRBV4-2
size: -
length: 16
J: TRBJ2-3
D: -

DNA: TGTGCCAGCAGTTACACCCCCTCGGGGAGTCCTAACTATGGCTACACCTTC
CDR3: CASSYTPSGSPNYGYTF
V: TRBV6-5
size: -
length: 17
J: TRBJ1-2
D: -

DNA: TGTGCCAGCAGCTCGACTAGCGGGGGGTTAAGCGAGCAGTACTTC
CDR3: CASSSTSGGLSEQYF
V: TRBV12-3/TRBV12-4
size: -
length: 15
J: TRBJ2-7
D: TRBD2

DNA: TGCAGTGCTAGAGAGAGACAGGTAGTCTCCCATAGTTACGAGCAGTACTTC
CDR3: CSARERQVVSHSYEQYF
V: TRBV20-1
size: few
length: 17
J: TRBJ2-7
D: -

DNA: TGTGCCAGCAGTTTTTCGGTGGGGGAGCTGTTTTTT
CDR3: CASSFSVGELFF
V: TRBV27
size: few
length: 12
J: TRBJ2-2
D: -

DNA: TGCAGTGCTCCCCGGGACTGGTACAATGAGCAGTTCTTC
CDR3: CSAPRDWYNEQFF
V: TRBV20-1
size: few
length: 13
J: TRBJ2-1
D: -

DNA: TGTGCCAGCAGCCCTACTAGCGGGAGCTACAATGAGCAGTTCTTC
CDR3: CASSPTSGSYNEQFF
V: TRBV7-3
size: few
length: 15
J: TRBJ2-1
D: TRBD2

DNA: TGTGCCAGCAGTCCGCCAGAGGCTATCAACAATGAGCAGTTCTTC
CDR3: CASSPPEAINNEQFF
V: TRBV28
size: -
length: 15
J: TRBJ2-1
D: -

DNA: TGTGCCAGCCTTCCGCGGGCGGGGGGAGATGGCTACACCTTC
CDR3: CASLPRAGGDGYTF
V: TRBV28
size: -
length: 14
J: TRBJ1-2
D: -

DNA: TGTGCCAGCAGTTTTGGGCCGAGTAATTCACCCCTCCACTTT
CDR3: CASSFGPSNSPLHF
V: TRBV27
size: many
length: 14
J: TRBJ1-6
D: -

DNA: TGTGCCAGCAGCTACGGTTTTGCCACCGGGGAGCTGTTTTTT
CDR3: CASSYGFATGELFF
V: TRBV7-9
size: -
length: 14
J: TRBJ2-2
D: -

DNA: TGTGCCAGCAGCGCACTCCGGGGGACAGGGAGCGAGCAGTACTTC
CDR3: CASSALRGTGSEQYF
V: TRBV7-8
size: many
length: 15
J: TRBJ2-7
D: TRBD1

DNA: TGCAGTGCTAGACTGGGGGATACGCAGTATTTT
CDR3: CSARLGDTQYF
V: TRBV20-1
size: -
length: 11
J: TRBJ2-3
D: -

DNA: TGTGCCAGCAGTTACTCAGGGCAGGGGGGGTACGAGCAGTACTTC
CDR3: CASSYSGQGGYEQYF
V: TRBV6-6
size: many
length: 15
J: TRBJ2-7
D: -

DNA: TGCAGCGCCCGGGACGGGGCTTGGGATGAGCAGTTCTTC
CDR3: CSARDGAWDEQFF
V: TRBV29-1
size: -
length: 13
J: TRBJ2-1
D: -

DNA: TGTGCCAGCAGCTCCACCGGGACAGTCTTAACCGAGACCCAGTACTTC
CDR3: CASSSTGTVLTETQYF
V: TRBV7-6
size: -
length: 16
J: TRBJ2-5
D: TRBD1

DNA: TGTGCCAGCAGCGGCCTTCCGGGACAGGGAAGCTATGGCTACACCTTC
CDR3: CASSGLPGQGSYGYTF
V: TRBV9
size: -
length: 16
J: TRBJ1-2
D: TRBD1

DNA: TGCAGTGCGCCCCGGAGCGGGAACATTCAGTACTTC
CDR3: CSAPRSGNIQYF
V: TRBV20-1
size: few
length: 12
J: TRBJ2-4
D: -